These 24 T cell receptor beta chains originate from one sample sequenced in a study of regulatory T cells in long-lasting Graves disease (dated by TCRdb to about 2021). The time point label of this sample denotes: newly diagnosed GD, antithyroid drugs for less than 3 months. For both TCR sequencing and RNA sequencing, RNA was extracted from PBMCs in TRIzol. The library was built by means of multiplex PCR. Sequenced on an Illumina HiSeq 4000. CDR3 regions were amplified by Arm-PCR with iRepertoire HTBI primers to construct TCR beta libraries. TCRdb reworked the public reads: Q25 trimming with fastp, MiXCR clone assembly, productive beta chains retained. Each entry is one CDR3 protein sequence, shown with its most common DNA and genes. The sample table holds some 370,000 distinct CDR3 sequences, of which approximately 12% were seen once. 18% of the sample belongs to the ten largest clones. The sample was also linked to a second study, of T cells in Graves' hyperthyroidism and ophthalmopathy.

The sequenced sample was peripheral blood mononuclear cells (PBMCs), obtained at new diagnosis, from a patient treated with antithyroid drugs. These TCRs come from a woman aged 18 to 35 with Graves disease. Donor details come from another sample of the same person, matched by shared clones.

This clonotype has only a few counts. The rearrangement uses TRBV9 and TRBJ2-1; the match to TRBD2 covers 7 bases. CDR1 SGDLS and CDR2 YYNGEE come from the germline V gene. The CDR3 has 15 residues. The J segment lost 6 bases and the V segment lost 2 bases, leaving 8 bases of the junction unmatched. This CDR3 reads CASSVRGELFNEQFF. CDR3 sequence (DNA): TGTGCCAGCAGCGTTCGGGGGGAACTATTCAATGAGCAGTTCTTC.

This chain connects TRBV11-2 to TRBJ2-7; tentatively, D is TRBD2 (6 bases). CDR1 is SGHAT and CDR2 is FQNNGV in the germline V gene. V was trimmed by 4 bases and J by 7 bases, leaving 26 bases between them. This CDR3 region has 17 residues. The CDR3 sequence is CASSSAGPLPGVWEQYF. The CDR3 DNA reads as TGTGCCAGCAGCTCGGCGGGGCCTCTACCGGGAGTATGGGAGCAGTACTTC.

V and J are TRBV9 and TRBJ1-2; TRBD1 matches at 7 bases. Trimming at V came to 3 bases and at J to 8 bases, leaving 19 bases not matched to a gene. Per the germline V gene, CDR1 is SGDLS and CDR2 is YYNGEE. CDR3 length: 17 amino acids. CDR3 sequence: CASSARMSTGANEGYTF. As DNA, the CDR3 is TGTGCCAGCAGCGCTCGTATGAGCACAGGGGCCAATGAAGGCTACACCTTC.

This clonotype was recorded many times. The gene calls are TRBV12-3 or TRBV12-4 and TRBJ1-1; D is undetermined. The V end was cut by 4 bases, the J end by 2 bases, with 8 bases between. The CDR3 contains 13 residues. The DNA of the CDR3 is TGTGCCAGCAGTTCAAAGTTTAACACTGAAGCTTTCTTT. Encoded protein: CASSSKFNTEAFF.

The J gene is TRBJ2-2, the V gene TRBV7-2, with D perhaps TRBD1 (6 bases). Germline V lookup: CDR1 SGHTA, CDR2 FQGNSA. Trimming took off 3 bases at V and 3 bases at J, with 14 bases between the two ends. The CDR3 consists of 16 residues. CDR3 in DNA: TGTGCCAGCAGCTTCACTGGACAGTCCTACACCGGGGAGCTGTTTTTT. Its translation: CASSFTGQSYTGELFF.

This clonotype occurred many times. The chain uses TRBV4-3 and TRBJ2-7; D gene unclear. The germline V gene encodes CDR1 LGHNA and CDR2 YSLEER. The CDR3 has 13 residues. V was pared by 0 bases and J by 2 bases, with 5 bases between. The CDR3 DNA reads as TGCGCCAGCAGCCAAGATCGCCCCTACGAGCAGTACTTC. It encodes CASSQDRPYEQYF.

At least ten counts were recorded for this clonotype. The chain combines TRBV12-3 or TRBV12-4 with TRBJ2-1; D might be TRBD1 (5 bases). The CDR3 extends over 14 amino acids. Trimming left V 3 bases short and J 4 bases short, with 10 bases between. The CDR3 spells CASSFDSSYNEQFF. The CDR3 DNA reads TGTGCCAGCAGTTTCGACAGTTCTTACAATGAGCAGTTCTTC.

There are many counts of this clonotype. The V gene is TRBV25-1, the J gene TRBJ1-6, with a weak D call TRBD1 (6 bases). V lost 1 base to trimming and J lost 10 bases, with 20 bases between them. CDR3 length: 17 residues. The germline V gene has CDR1 MGHDK and CDR2 SYGVNS. The CDR3 spells CASSELGVAGVDSPLHF. CDR3 nucleotide sequence: TGTGCCAGCAGTGAATTGGGGGTCGCAGGGGTGGACTCACCCCTCCACTTT.

This clonotype was counted between two and nine times. The CDR3 does not end in the conserved phenylalanine or tryptophan, so this is likely a read error. The DNA is left out, because the CDR3 cannot be placed on it with certainty; the CDR3 is given as TCRdb lists it. V gene TRBV3-2 combines with J gene TRBJ2-1; the DNA was not compared with TRBD2, the D call given in the table. TRBV3-2 has pseudogene status. The CDR3 totals 12 residues, both ends included. Here the CDR3 reads CASSPRGSGRSL.

This clonotype has a count of ten or more. This sequence joins TRBV13 and TRBJ1-4; 10 bases match TRBD1. The V segment lost 4 bases and the J segment 2 bases; nucleotides outside the gene matches: 16. This CDR3 has 20 amino acids. The germline V gene encodes CDR1 PRHDT and CDR2 FYEKMQ (reference sequence). CDR3 in DNA: TGTGCCAGCAGCTCGCCCCGGGACAGGGGTGGCTATATTACTAATGAAAAACTGTTTTTT. Amino acid sequence: CASSSPRDRGGYITNEKLFF.

The chain employs TRBV18 and TRBJ2-7; D gene ambiguous. The CDR3 is 12 amino acids. Germline V gene lookup returns CDR1 KGHSH and CDR2 LQKENI. V was trimmed by 10 bases and J by 0 bases, leaving 10 bases between them. CDR3 in amino acids: CATRASSYEQYV. In DNA form, the CDR3 reads TGTGCCACACGGGCTAGCTCCTACGAGCAGTACGTC.

This clonotype came up many times. CDR3 in amino acids: CASSQPNRGRADTQYF. CDR3 coding DNA: TGTGCCAGCAGCCAACCCAACAGGGGGCGGGCAGATACGCAGTATTTT. V and J are TRBV4-2 and TRBJ2-3, with 9 bases lining up with TRBD1. The ends lost 2 bases at V and 4 bases at J; junction bases unmatched: 7. From germline, CDR1 is LGHNA and CDR2 YNFKEQ. The CDR3 length is 16 residues.

This clonotype has just a few counts. The DNA for the CDR3 is TGTGCCAGCAGCTCTCCCGGGGCAGGGGGTATCGGATTTCATTCACCCCTCCACTTT. It specifies CASSSPGAGGIGFHSPLHF. V is TRBV7-2 and J is TRBJ1-6; 7 positions agree with TRBD1. CDR3 length: 19 amino acids. The ends lost 4 bases at V and 8 bases at J; junction bases unmatched: 20. Germline V gene lookup returns CDR1 SGHTA and CDR2 FQGNSA.

This clonotype was detected many times. The J gene is TRBJ2-7, the V gene TRBV9; D may be TRBD1 or TRBD2 (5 bases each). CDR1 is SGDLS and CDR2 is YYNGEE in the germline V gene. CDR3 length equals 16 residues. Trimming took 4 bases from V and 2 from J, leaving 19 bases between them. CDR3 protein: CASSSSAGTVTYEQYF. CDR3 sequence (DNA): TGTGCCAGCAGCTCCAGCGCCGGGACCGTCACCTACGAGCAGTACTTC.

The chain couples TRBV18 to TRBJ2-3, with D tentatively TRBD1 or TRBD2 (5 bases each). The DNA end is a closer match to TRBJ2-7, so the J assignment may be wrong. Germline-derived CDR1 and CDR2 are KGHSH and LQKENI. This CDR3 has 16 residues. CDR3 bases: TGTGCCAGCTCACCACCGGGACCAGGTCGCTCCTACGAGCAGTACTTC. Protein: CASSPPGPGRSYEQYF.

The sample holds many counts of this clonotype. The chain has TRBV3-1 and TRBJ2-5; D possibly corresponds to TRBD2 (5 bases). V shed 4 bases and J shed 2 bases, with 14 bases lying between them. Germline V lookup: CDR1 LGHDT, CDR2 YNNKEL (reference sequence). This CDR3 is 15 amino acids long. CDR3 coding DNA: TGTGCCAGCAGCCTTTTGCAGCGGAAACAAGAGACCCAGTACTTC. Translating it yields CASSLLQRKQETQYF.

This clonotype has just a few counts. A much larger clone differs by one base, so this may be a read error. The CDR3 ends on some other residue instead of the conserved phenylalanine or tryptophan, so this is likely a read error. The V and J genes are TRBV7-2 and TRBJ2-7; no firm D call. CDR1 and CDR2 (germline): SGHTA, FQGNSA. The CDR3 covers 12 residues. The germline V and J ends were trimmed by 5 bases and 0 bases, with 5 bases remaining between them. DNA for the CDR3: TGTGCCAGCAGCATTAACTCCTACGAGCAGTACCTC. This gives the protein CASSINSYEQYL.

This clonotype was detected many times. This chain connects TRBV2 to TRBJ1-1; D is perhaps TRBD1 (5 bases). Trimming removed 7 bases at V and 2 bases at J, with 11 bases between. The germline V gene encodes CDR1 SNHLY and CDR2 FYNNEI. This CDR3 is built from 13 residues. The CDR3, as DNA: TGTGCCAGCAAGTGGGGGACTAACACTGAAGCTTTCTTT. This encodes CASKWGTNTEAFF.

This clonotype was seen repeatedly, ten times or more. The rearrangement joins TRBV12-3 or TRBV12-4 to TRBJ2-1, with D tentatively TRBD1 or TRBD2 (5 bases each). The CDR3 extends over 14 amino acids. The CDR3 sequence: CASRRDLSYNEQFF. The CDR3 nucleotides read TGTGCTAGCCGCCGGGACCTTTCCTACAATGAGCAGTTCTTC.

This clonotype was counted ten times or more. The chain uses TRBV7-9 and TRBJ1-4; no clear D. The germline V gene encodes CDR1 SEHNR and CDR2 FQNEAQ (reference sequence). This CDR3 has 14 amino acids. Trimming stripped 1 base from V and 6 bases from J, with 9 bases between. The DNA for the CDR3 is TGTGCCAGCAGCTTAGATGCACCCCATGAAAAACTGTTTTTT. The encoded protein is CASSLDAPHEKLFF.

The rearrangement links TRBV7-2 to TRBJ1-1; possible D gene TRBD1, 5 bases. V shed 2 bases and J shed 5 bases, with 12 bases lying between them. This CDR3 contains 14 residues. Germline V lookup: CDR1 SGHTA, CDR2 FQGNSA. In nucleotides, the CDR3 is TGTGCCAGCAGCTTATACCTACAGGATACTGAAGCTTTCTTT. It encodes CASSLYLQDTEAFF.

This clonotype was picked up a small number of times. The V and J genes are TRBV5-6 and TRBJ2-5; 7 nucleotides align to TRBD1. Per the germline V gene, CDR1 is SGHDT and CDR2 is YYEEEE. The trim removed 3 bases at V and 5 bases at J, leaving 19 bases unmatched. CDR3 length: 18 residues. The CDR3 sequence is CASSSPSLLTGWDETQYF. The CDR3 nucleotides are TGTGCCAGCAGCTCGCCGAGCCTACTGACAGGGTGGGATGAGACCCAGTACTTC.

This clonotype was observed many times. The chain combines TRBV27 with TRBJ1-6; no definite D call. Germline lookup yields CDR1 MNHEY and CDR2 SMNVEV (reference sequence). The CDR3 extends over 13 amino acids. V was cut by 4 bases and J by 0 bases, with 1 base left in between. The CDR3 reads CASSYSYNSPLHF. The CDR3 region has the DNA TGTGCCAGCAGTTACTCCTATAATTCACCCCTCCACTTT.

With regard to this clonotype: A far larger clone is a single base away, which makes a read error likely. V is TRBV7-3 and J is TRBJ2-1, with D possibly being TRBD1 (5 bases). The germline CDR1 and CDR2 sequences are SGHTA and FQGTGA. The CDR3 is 13 amino acids. The ends were cut back, 1 base at V and 7 bases at J, with 8 bases in the middle. CDR3 sequence reads: CASSLNAGNEQFF. CDR3 nucleotides: TGTGCCAGCAGCTTAAATGCAGGGAATGAGCAGTTCTTC.